The 20 T cell receptor beta chains below come from one sample, sequenced in a study of human T cells and chemical hapten exposure. This sample's time point: patch test 1, 2 weeks after DPC sensitization. The treatment denotes: therapeutic diphenylcyclopropenone sensitization with weekly scalp DPC. TCRdb redid the calling of the RACE reads with MiXCR, one entry per CDR3 protein. Of 350,000 or so distinct CDR3 sequences in the sample, approximately 6.3% were seen once. The sequences come from whole blood, collected in connection with sensitization to the hapten diphenylcyclopropenone (DPC). These TCRs come from a woman between 18 and 29 years old with alopecia areata. Some clones in this sample may be carry-over from other donors' samples.

This chain links TRBV7-3 with TRBJ1-2; D is undetermined. V was trimmed by 5 bases and J by 8 bases, leaving 18 bases between them. This CDR3 spans 14 amino acids. The germline CDR1 and CDR2 sequences are SGHTA and FQGTGA. CDR3: CASSPTGLDSGYTF. CDR3 DNA: TGTGCCAGCAGCCCAACTGGTCTGGACTCGGGCTACACCTTC.

This clonotype was found a few times. The chain couples TRBV7-2 to TRBJ2-2; 8 bases are shared with TRBD1. The CDR3 spans 15 residues. The ends lost 2 bases at V and 5 bases at J; junction bases unmatched: 4. Germline V CDR1 and CDR2: SGHTA, FQGNSA. CDR3 sequence reads: CASSLRQGLTGELFF. CDR3 sequence (DNA): TGTGCCAGCAGCTTAAGACAGGGGCTTACCGGGGAGCTGTTTTTT.

This clonotype occurred many times. The chain has TRBV5-4 and TRBJ2-3; 8 nucleotides agree with TRBD1. CDR1 SGHNT and CDR2 YYREEE come from the germline V gene (reference sequence). The V segment lost 0 bases and the J segment 6 bases; nucleotides outside the gene matches: 6. The CDR3 spans 15 residues. The chain's CDR3 is CASSLEQGVDDTQYF. For the CDR3, the DNA is TGTGCCAGCAGCTTGGAACAGGGGGTGGACGATACGCAGTATTTT.

This clonotype showed up many times. This sequence joins TRBV28 and TRBJ2-3; TRBD2 matches at 7 bases. The V gene's germline CDR1 is MDHEN and CDR2 SYDVKM. This CDR3 has 15 amino acids. V shed 3 bases, J shed 0 bases, and the junction held 3 bases outside the gene matches. The DNA of the CDR3 is TGTGCCAGCAGTTTTGGAGCGGGAAGCACAGATACGCAGTATTTT. Protein sequence: CASSFGAGSTDTQYF.

This clonotype came up many times. This chain uses TRBV4-3 with TRBJ1-5; D is undetermined. The V gene lost 1 base and the J gene lost 1 base, with 11 bases spanning the gap. CDR3 size: 16 residues. Germline loops: CDR1 LGHNA, CDR2 YSLEER. CDR3: CASSQGWGGSNQPQHF. The CDR3 DNA sequence: TGCGCCAGCAGCCAAGGTTGGGGTGGCAGCAATCAGCCCCAGCATTTT.

This clonotype came up a few times. The J gene is TRBJ2-6, the V gene TRBV27, with TRBD1 matching 8 bases. Per the germline V gene, CDR1 is MNHEY and CDR2 is SMNVEV (reference sequence). V lost 7 bases to trimming and J lost 0 bases; unmatched junction nucleotides: 8. The CDR3 covers 17 residues. The CDR3 region is CASTHRTGHSGANVLTF. DNA of the CDR3: TGTGCCAGCACCCACCGGACAGGGCACTCTGGGGCCAACGTCCTGACTTTC.

This clonotype was seen at least ten times. The chain uses TRBV5-1 and TRBJ1-6; 8 positions agree with TRBD1. The J segment lost 1 base and the V segment lost 1 base, leaving 7 bases of the junction unmatched. The CDR3 is made up of 18 amino acids. Germline CDR1 is SGHRS and CDR2 is YFSETQ. CDR3 loop: CASSLQVQGASYNSPLHF. Here the CDR3 DNA reads TGCGCCAGCAGCTTGCAGGTCCAGGGGGCATCCTATAATTCACCCCTCCACTTT.

The rearrangement uses TRBV10-3 and TRBJ1-5; D perhaps matches TRBD1 (6 bases). The germline CDR1 and CDR2 sequences are ENHRY and SYGVKD. The CDR3 runs to 14 residues. Deletions cut 1 base from V and 5 bases from J, with 9 bases between. The CDR3 protein is CAISELSGDQPQHF. CDR3 nucleotides: TGTGCCATCAGTGAGTTGTCAGGGGATCAGCCCCAGCATTTT.

This clonotype turned up a few times. V gene TRBV29-1 combines with J gene TRBJ2-1; TRBD2 might be the D (6 bases). CDR1 is SQVTM, CDR2 ANQGSEA, per germline. V lost 8 bases to trimming and J lost 9 bases, with 17 bases between them. The CDR3 has 12 amino acids. CDR3 in DNA: TGCAGCCCCGGACCCCGGGGAGGTGAGCAGTTCTTC. It yields the protein CSPGPRGGEQFF.

This clonotype was seen only a few times. The V gene is TRBV12-3 or TRBV12-4, the J gene TRBJ1-1, with a tentative D call TRBD1 (5 bases). The CDR3 runs 13 residues. V was cut by 7 bases and J by 4 bases, with 13 bases left in between. Here the CDR3 reads CASIRPGGTEAFF. The CDR3 DNA reads as TGTGCCAGCATCCGCCCGGGGGGCACTGAAGCTTTCTTT.

The rearrangement uses TRBV9 and TRBJ2-5; D unclear. Germline loops: CDR1 SGDLS, CDR2 YYNGEE. The V end was cut by 0 bases, the J end by 5 bases, with 14 bases between. The CDR3 has 15 residues. The CDR3 DNA sequence: TGTGCCAGCAGCGTAGATCTGGGGAATGCGGAGACCCAGTACTTC. Its translation: CASSVDLGNAETQYF.

This clonotype turned up a few times. This chain uses TRBV6-1 with TRBJ1-5; D is possibly TRBD1 (6 bases). V shed 2 bases and J shed 6 bases, with 11 bases lying between them. The CDR3 contains 14 residues. CDR1 and CDR2 (germline): MNHNS, SASEGT. CDR3 coding DNA: TGTGCCAGCAGTGAAATAGGGGGAGGTCAGCCCCAGCATTTT. As protein: CASSEIGGGQPQHF.

V is TRBV7-6 and J is TRBJ1-3; possibly TRBD1 for D (6 bases). Germline V gene sequence: CDR1 SGHVS, CDR2 FNYEAQ. V was pared by 4 bases and J by 1 base, with 11 bases between. This CDR3 comprises 15 residues. Here the CDR3 reads CASSSFGTSGNTIYF. The CDR3 DNA is TGTGCCAGCAGCTCATTCGGGACATCTGGAAACACCATATATTTT.

This clonotype has at least ten counts. This chain links TRBV7-6 with TRBJ2-2, with TRBD1 as a possible D gene (6 bases). The germline gives CDR1 SGHVS, CDR2 FNYEAQ. The V end lost 7 bases, the J end lost 5 bases, and 20 bases lay between the germline ends. The CDR3 loop spans 16 amino acids. This chain's CDR3 is CASTPQAGTMTGELFF. The CDR3, as DNA: TGTGCCAGCACTCCTCAGGCAGGGACAATGACCGGGGAGCTGTTTTTT.

A few counts support this clonotype. The chain links TRBV12-3 or TRBV12-4 to TRBJ1-2; no clear D. V lost 6 bases and J 3 bases, leaving 14 bases between the germline ends. CDR3 length: 14 amino acids. CDR3 region: CASSPGREDYGYTF. The CDR3 DNA follows: TGTGCCAGCAGCCCGGGGAGGGAGGACTATGGCTACACCTTC.

This clonotype has at least ten counts. V is TRBV7-2 and J is TRBJ2-2, with D possibly matching TRBD2 (6 bases). Germline CDR1 SGHTA, CDR2 FQGNSA. Trimming took off 0 bases at V and 1 base at J, with 6 bases between the two ends. There are 15 residues in the CDR3. The CDR3 sequence: CASSLAGGNTGELFF. The CDR3 nucleotides are TGTGCCAGCAGCTTAGCGGGGGGGAACACCGGGGAGCTGTTTTTT.

The genes are TRBV13 and TRBJ2-3; D remains ambiguous. Trimming removed 4 bases at V and 2 bases at J, with 7 bases between. Germline V gene data show CDR1 as PRHDT and CDR2 as FYEKMQ (reference sequence). The CDR3 has 13 amino acids. CDR3 protein: CASSSVHTDTQYF. CDR3 in DNA: TGTGCCAGCAGCTCGGTCCACACAGATACGCAGTATTTT.

The chain has TRBV9 and TRBJ2-7; D is ambiguous. The germline CDR1 and CDR2 sequences are SGDLS and YYNGEE. Trimming pared 0 bases from V and 5 bases from J, leaving 9 bases between. The CDR3 totals 13 residues. The CDR3 DNA reads TGTGCCAGCAGCGTAGGGCAGGAGAACGAGCAGTACTTC. It encodes CASSVGQENEQYF.

This clonotype has more than one count but fewer than ten. J is TRBJ1-4 and V is TRBV4-1; D is uncertain. CDR3 length: 15 amino acids. Trimming removed 0 bases from V and 3 bases from J, with 8 bases in between. CDR1 is MGHRA and CDR2 is YSYEKL in the germline V gene. CDR3 in DNA: TGCGCCAGCAGCCAAGATTTGCGGGCTAATGAAAAACTGTTTTTT. Amino acids: CASSQDLRANEKLFF.

This clonotype was detected ten times or more. The CDR3 DNA follows: TGTGCCAGCAGTGCGGGACAGACTTACCAAGAGACCCAGTACTTC. Protein: CASSAGQTYQETQYF. This chain connects TRBV27 to TRBJ2-5; weak D call: TRBD1 (7 bases). V lost 5 bases and J lost 0, with 13 bases in between. The germline gives CDR1 MNHEY, CDR2 SMNVEV (reference sequence). There are 15 residues in the CDR3.